The rows below give T cell receptor beta chains drawn from one sample of a study of cytomegalovirus exposure and HLA in healthy donors. Sequenced by immunoSEQ multiplex PCR; TCRdb stores in-frame clones only, minus some. The sample lists 65,000 to 85,000 clones, about a tenth seen once, with over 20% in the top ten. Sequenced material: PBMCs. The receptors stem from a man in his 60s in good health and CMV-seropositive. Each CDR3 is given with its conserved first and last residue. D genes are given only for firm matches. Where a row states a size, it is once, few, many or the class of an expanded clone; other rows omit it.

D gene	V gene	CDR3 length	clone size	J gene	CDR3 DNA	CDR3 protein
.	TRBV9	16	.	TRBJ2-7	TGTGCCAGCAGCGTCGGGCAGGGCGTGGGATCCTACGAGCAGTACTTC	CASSVGQGVGSYEQYF
.	TRBV5-8	16	many	TRBJ1-1	TGTGCCAGCAGCGCTGACGGGGTATTGGTCTACACTGAAGCTTTCTTT	CASSADGVLVYTEAFF
TRBD2	TRBV2	13	few	TRBJ2-3	TGTGCCAGCAGCCCTTCGACTAGCCCCGGGGAGTATTTT	CASSPSTSPGEYF
.	TRBV7-9	15	.	TRBJ2-1	TGTGCCAGCAGCTTAGCTAGCCGACAGGACAATGAGCAGTTCTTC	CASSLASRQDNEQFF
.	TRBV6-1	15	few	TRBJ1-3	TGTGCCAGCCTGGAGGGCTTCCTAAACGGAAACACCATATATTTT	CASLEGFLNGNTIYF
TRBD1	TRBV7-9	19	.	TRBJ1-3	TGTGCCAGCAGCTTAGCGCACCTTAGGGGGACAGCTTCTGGAAACACCATATATTTT	CASSLAHLRGTASGNTIYF
.	TRBV28	15	few	TRBJ2-7	TGTGCCAGCAGTTTCCCAGGCTATGCTCGGGGGTCAAAGTACTTC	CASSFPGYARGSKYF
.	TRBV18	16	.	TRBJ1-1	TGTGCCAGCTCACCAAGGATAGGACAGATTAACACTGAAGCTTTCTTT	CASSPRIGQINTEAFF
TRBD2	TRBV9	15	few	TRBJ2-2	TGTGCCAGCAGCCGAGCGGGGGGAGGCACCGGGGAGCTGTTTTTT	CASSRAGGGTGELFF
TRBD2	TRBV7-2	18	.	TRBJ2-2	TGTGCCAGCAGCCGTGGGGTACTAGCGGGGGAAGGCACCGGGGAGCTGTTTTTT	CASSRGVLAGEGTGELFF
TRBD1	TRBV19	15	few	TRBJ1-2	TGTGCCAGTAGTACTTCTCGACAGGGGGGAAGTGGCTACACCTTC	CASSTSRQGGSGYTF
TRBD2	TRBV9	16	few	TRBJ2-3	TGTGCCAGCAGCGGTCGGACTAGCGGGGAAACAGATACGCAGTATTTT	CASSGRTSGETDTQYF
.	TRBV5-1	13	few	TRBJ2-3	TGCGCCAGCAGCTCCCTAAACCTCGGACAGTGGTATTTT	CASSSLNLGQWYF
.	TRBV4-1	16	.	TRBJ2-7	TGCGCCAGCAGCCTGCGATCGGAGGGGGCTGCCAACGAGCAGTACTTC	CASSLRSEGAANEQYF
.	TRBV9	12	.	TRBJ2-1	TGTGCCAGCAGCGTACATGGCTATGAGCAGTTCTTC	CASSVHGYEQFF
.	TRBV11-1	15	.	TRBJ2-3	TGTGCCAGCAGCCAAAGGGGCCAACCCGAGGATACGCAGTATTTT	CASSQRGQPEDTQYF
.	TRBV5-4	12	few	TRBJ2-3	TGTGCCAGCAGCTTGGCCGGGGATACGCAGTATTTT	CASSLAGDTQYF
.	TRBV5-1	14	.	TRBJ2-1	TGCGCCAGCAGCTTGGGGCAGAACTACAATGAGCAGTTCTTC	CASSLGQNYNEQFF
TRBD1	TRBV6-5	16	.	TRBJ2-1	TGTGCCAGCAGTTACTCTGACAGGGGGCCCTACAATGAGCAGTTCTTC	CASSYSDRGPYNEQFF
.	TRBV28	14	.	TRBJ2-2	TGTGCCAGCAGTTCCTCGGGAAACACCGGGGAGCTGTTTTTT	CASSSSGNTGELFF
.	TRBV7-9	17	.	TRBJ1-4	TGTGCCAGCAGCTTAGGTAGGGACACGCGAACTAATGAAAAACTGTTTTTT	CASSLGRDTRTNEKLFF
.	TRBV10-3	13	few	TRBJ1-2	TGTGCCATGAGTAGGGGGGGCGACTATGGCTACACCTTC	CAMSRGGDYGYTF
TRBD1	TRBV6-5	15	few	TRBJ1-1	TGTGCCAGCAGTTCCCCCGGGACAGGGCGCACTGAAGCTTTCTTT	CASSSPGTGRTEAFF
.	TRBV18	16	.	TRBJ2-3	TGTGCCAGCTCACCATCGGAGGGCTTGAGCACAGATACGCAGTATTTT	CASSPSEGLSTDTQYF
.	TRBV15	18	few	TRBJ2-7	TGTGCCACCAGGGCGGTGATGGACGCGTCCCCTCGGCGGGACGAGCAGTACTTC	CATRAVMDASPRRDEQYF
.	TRBV9	13	.	TRBJ2-2	TGTGCCAGCAGCGTGAGGGTAGCGGGGGAGCTGTTTTTT	CASSVRVAGELFF
TRBD1	TRBV7-9	15	few	TRBJ1-2	TGTGCCAGCAGCCCCCACCGGGACAGGGAGGGAGGCTACACCTTC	CASSPHRDREGGYTF
.	TRBV5-1	14	few	TRBJ1-5	TGCGCCAGCAGCTTGGAGGGGAGCAATCAGCCCCAGCATTTT	CASSLEGSNQPQHF
TRBD2	TRBV7-6	19	few	TRBJ2-2	TGTGCCAGCAGCCGCGGGTCGGCGGGGGAACTGAGGAACACCGGGGAGCTGTTTTTT	CASSRGSAGELRNTGELFF